This T cell receptor beta chain originates from a study of identifying expanded T cells in peripheral blood. General observations from the study: About 1.3 clones differed between technical replicates, versus around 15 and 19 over time.

Sequenced by immunoSEQ multiplex PCR; TCRdb stores in-frame clones only, minus some. The top ten clones hold more than 15% of a sample with 45,000 to 75,000 clones, about four fifths of them seen once. The CDR3 sequence is 19 residues long. Germline CDR1 and CDR2: SGDLS and YYNGEE. The germline V and J ends were trimmed by 4 bases and 1 base, with 23 bases remaining between them. Concerning this clone itself: Its antigen is as yet unknown.

Sequencing used blood. V is TRBV9 and J is TRBJ2-2; perhaps TRBD1 as D (6 bases). This receptor was identified in a person between 18 and 69 years old in good health. CDR3 residues: CASSPRTESLRRNTGELFF. The CDR3 region has the DNA TGTGCCAGCAGCCCCCGGACAGAAAGCCTGCGTAGGAACACCGGGGAGCTGTTTTTT. Together with reference TRBV9 and TRBJ2-2, the CDR3 gives the full variable domain: DSGVTQTPKHLITATGQRVTLRCSPRSGDLSVYWYQQSLDQGLQFLIQYYNGEERAKGNILERFSAQQFPDLHSELNLSSLELGDSALYFCASSPRTESLRRNTGELFFGEGSRLTVL.